This TCR beta chain is from a study of OX40 agonist ivuxolimab in advanced cancers. The repertoire was sequenced with immunoSEQ multiplex PCR; TCRdb's copy has only in-frame clones and lacks some. This table holds about 90,000 clones, 91% found once. Looked up from germline, CDR1 is MDHEN and CDR2 is SYDVKM. Trimming took 8 bases from V and 3 from J, leaving 10 bases between them. This CDR3 is built from 12 residues. This specimen consisted of CD4+ or CD8+ T cells sorted from blood, obtained in a trial of the OX40 agonist ivuxolimab. This TCR was recovered from an adult with an advanced solid tumor such as melanoma, head and neck, liver or kidney cancer. The chain combines TRBV28 with TRBJ1-2, with D uncertain. The CDR3 DNA reads TGTGCCAGCCGAGAGGCGGACTATGGCTACACCTTC. Its translation: CASREADYGYTF.